The present entry profiles one T cell receptor (beta chain) with its context. Repertoires were generated with immunoSEQ multiplex PCR, while TCRdb's copy carries only in-frame clones and drops some. This sample has approximately 200,000 clones, with more than 70% found just once. This sample is part of a study of blood T cell repertoires in COVID-19. Overall study: Samples taken during acute and convalescent COVID-19 were collected in the United States, Italy and Spain.

Germline assignment: CDR1 SGHNT and CDR2 YYREEE (reference sequence). J gave up 7 bases and V 4 bases, and 3 bases lay outside the gene matches. The CDR3 is 14 amino acids. The sequenced sample was peripheral blood. The receptor's source is a person aged 65-85 years with COVID-19, enrolled during active disease. The chain has TRBV5-4 and TRBJ1-6; 9 nucleotides agree with TRBD1. The CDR3 DNA sequence: TGTGCCAGCAGCAAGGACAGGGGAAATTCACCCCTCCACTTT. Its translation is CASSKDRGNSPLHF.